This entry is about one T cell receptor (beta chain). This CDR3 has 15 residues. Germline assignment: CDR1 GTSNPN and CDR2 SVGIG (reference sequence). V trimming: 0 bases; J trimming: 3 bases; junction bases outside the gene matches: 5. The source of the sample is a study of cytomegalovirus exposure and HLA in healthy donors. As for the study in general: Some 80 million unique TCR sequences came from HLA-typed donors in an early release.

60 Vbeta and 13 Jbeta primers were used in PCR. Libraries were prepared by immunoSEQ multiplex PCR; TCRdb keeps only in-frame clonotypes and omits some of them. Here the sample spans over 120,000 clones, 60% to 85% being singletons. The sequenced sample consisted of PBMCs. This TCR derives from a man aged 25 to 45 in good health and CMV-seronegative. This chain connects TRBV30 to TRBJ2-7; 10 bases map to TRBD2. For the CDR3, the DNA is TGTGCCTGGAGTGTATTTCGGACTAGCGGCTACGAGCAGTACTTC. This translates into CAWSVFRTSGYEQYF.